This TCR beta chain emerged from a study of tumor-infiltrating lymphocytes in primary liver carcinoma. Turning to the study itself: Donors underwent surgery for histopathologically diagnosed primary liver carcinoma.

Unsorted whole blood supplied the RNA, and germline DNA was extracted too. Around 4 milliliters of peripheral blood were collected before surgery. Between the trimmed V and J ends, which lost 7 bases and 3 bases, there was a span of 13 bases. This CDR3 has 13 residues. As for this clonotype: Its antigen is currently unknown.

Study-wide points: Researchers found tumor-adjacent and tumor-blood pairs overlapped less than tumor region pairs.

Making TCR beta cDNA involved around 520 ng total RNA and a constant-region primer. Three rounds of nested multiplex PCR with slightly modified ARM-PCR produced TCR beta libraries. Amplification in the first two PCR rounds was performed using TRBV1-TRBV30 forward primers and a C-beta reverse primer for 10 cycles each. In TCRdb, the multiplex PCR reads were re-called with MiXCR into one record per CDR3 protein. Of some 190,000 distinct CDR3 sequences in the sample, over 45% were seen once. The clonotype was recovered from a man aged 40-55 years with primary liver carcinoma and hepatitis B virus infection. The sample consisted of peripheral blood. This chain uses TRBV12-3 or TRBV12-4 with TRBJ2-7; no reliable D call. The chain's CDR3 is CASNGGSFYEQYF. CDR3 bases: TGTGCCAGCAACGGTGGTAGTTTCTACGAGCAGTACTTC.